The 5 T cell receptor beta chains reported below all come from one sample, sequenced in a study of early T cells in non-severe SARS-CoV-2 infection. TCRdb independently ran MiXCR on the 5' RACE reads; one entry per CDR3 protein. This repertoire shows 35,000 to 40,000 distinct CDR3 sequences, roughly 5.9% found once; its top ten account for roughly 24%. The specimen was whole blood. These receptor sequences come from an adult who was a healthcare worker with PCR-confirmed SARS-CoV-2 infection or an uninfected control (not recorded which).

This clonotype was seen repeatedly, ten times or more. The J gene is TRBJ2-1, the V gene TRBV5-1; D call uncertain. CDR1 and CDR2 (germline): SGHRS, YFSETQ. V lost 2 bases, J lost 0 bases, and 9 bases lay in between. This CDR3 is built from 15 residues. CDR3 loop: CASSFDTNSYNEQFF. For the CDR3, the DNA is TGCGCCAGCAGCTTTGACACGAACTCCTACAATGAGCAGTTCTTC.

This clonotype showed up many times. The rearrangement links TRBV29-1 to TRBJ1-1; D is unresolved. CDR3 size: 12 residues. From germline, CDR1 is SQVTM and CDR2 ANQGSEA. Trimming pared 4 bases from V and 1 base from J, leaving 7 bases between. CDR3 sequence (DNA): TGCAGCGTTGGAGGGCAGAACACTGAAGCTTTCTTT. Amino acid sequence: CSVGGQNTEAFF.

This clonotype was found many times. The rearrangement links TRBV7-6 to TRBJ2-3; either TRBD1 or TRBD2 may fit D (6 bases each). CDR1 and CDR2 from the germline V gene are SGHVS and FNYEAQ. The CDR3 is 15 residues long. V shed 2 bases and J shed 5 bases, with 14 bases lying between them. DNA for the CDR3: TGTGCCAGCAGCTTAATATGGGGGGCTGGAGATACGCAGTATTTT. It yields the protein CASSLIWGAGDTQYF.

This clonotype has a count of ten or more. The rearrangement uses TRBV20-1 and TRBJ1-1, with a tentative D call TRBD1 (5 bases). The ends were cut back, 4 bases at V and 0 bases at J, with 12 bases in the middle. CDR1 and CDR2 (germline): DFQATT, SNEGSKA (reference sequence). The length of the CDR3 is 14 residues. The CDR3 DNA sequence: TGCAGTGCTAAAAGGGGCAACTTGAACACTGAAGCTTTCTTT. Translation gives CSAKRGNLNTEAFF.

In its sample, this clonotype was seen many times. The J gene is TRBJ1-1, the V gene TRBV18; maybe TRBD1 (5 bases). Germline V lookup: CDR1 KGHSH, CDR2 LQKENI. V was cut by 0 bases and J by 4 bases, with 15 bases left in between. CDR3 length: 16 residues. The CDR3 DNA reads as TGTGCCAGCTCACCACCGTCGCGGGGGGTGGTCACTGAAGCTTTCTTT. Its protein is CASSPPSRGVVTEAFF.